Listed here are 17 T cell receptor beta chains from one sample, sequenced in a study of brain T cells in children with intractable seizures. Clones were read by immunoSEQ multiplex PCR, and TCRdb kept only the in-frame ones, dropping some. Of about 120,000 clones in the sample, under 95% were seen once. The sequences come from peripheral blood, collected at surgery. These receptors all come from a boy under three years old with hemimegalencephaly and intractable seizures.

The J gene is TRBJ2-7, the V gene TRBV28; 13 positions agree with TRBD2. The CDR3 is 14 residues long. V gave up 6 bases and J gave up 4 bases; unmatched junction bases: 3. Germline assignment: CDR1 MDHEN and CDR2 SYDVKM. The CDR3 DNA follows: TGTGCCAGCAGCCGACTAGCGGGGGGATACGAGCAGTACTTC. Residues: CASSRLAGGYEQYF.

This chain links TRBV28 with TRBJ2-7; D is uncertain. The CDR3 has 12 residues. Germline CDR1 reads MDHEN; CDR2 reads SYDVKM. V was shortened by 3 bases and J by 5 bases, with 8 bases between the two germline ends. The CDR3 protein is CASSFVGNEQYF. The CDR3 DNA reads TGTGCCAGCAGTTTTGTGGGGAACGAGCAGTACTTC.

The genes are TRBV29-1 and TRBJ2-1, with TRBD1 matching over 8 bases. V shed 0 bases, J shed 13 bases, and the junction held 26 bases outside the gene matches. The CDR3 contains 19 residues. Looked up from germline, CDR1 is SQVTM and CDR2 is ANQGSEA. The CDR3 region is CSVEDLIVMQGAQSGDQFF. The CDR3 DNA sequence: TGCAGCGTTGAAGATTTAATTGTGATGCAGGGGGCGCAAAGTGGGGATCAGTTCTTC.

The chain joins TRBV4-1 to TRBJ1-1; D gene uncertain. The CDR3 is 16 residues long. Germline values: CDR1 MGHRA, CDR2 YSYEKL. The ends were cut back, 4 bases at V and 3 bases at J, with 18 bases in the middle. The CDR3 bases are TGCGCCAGCAGCCGAGTGGTCGGGGTTGGGGACACTGAAGCTTTCTTT. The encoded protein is CASSRVVGVGDTEAFF.

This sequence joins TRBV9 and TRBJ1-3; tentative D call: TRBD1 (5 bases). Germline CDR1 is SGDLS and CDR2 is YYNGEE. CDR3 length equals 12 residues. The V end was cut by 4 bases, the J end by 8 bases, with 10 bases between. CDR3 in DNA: TGTGCCAGCAGCCTCGGGGGGGACACCATATATTTT. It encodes CASSLGGDTIYF.

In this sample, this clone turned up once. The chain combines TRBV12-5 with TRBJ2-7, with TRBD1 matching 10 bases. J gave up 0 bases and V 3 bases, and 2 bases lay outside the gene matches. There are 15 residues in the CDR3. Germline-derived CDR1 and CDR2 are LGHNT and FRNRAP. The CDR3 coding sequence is TGTGCTAGTGGTTTCGGGGACAGGGGCTCCTACGAGCAGTACTTC. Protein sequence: CASGFGDRGSYEQYF.

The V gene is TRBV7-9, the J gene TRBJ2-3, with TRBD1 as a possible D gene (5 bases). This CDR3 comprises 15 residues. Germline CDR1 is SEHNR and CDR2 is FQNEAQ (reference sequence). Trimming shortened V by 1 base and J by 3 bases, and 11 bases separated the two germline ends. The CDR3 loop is CASSLVAGSTDTQYF. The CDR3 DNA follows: TGTGCCAGCAGCTTAGTGGCAGGGTCTACAGATACGCAGTATTTT.

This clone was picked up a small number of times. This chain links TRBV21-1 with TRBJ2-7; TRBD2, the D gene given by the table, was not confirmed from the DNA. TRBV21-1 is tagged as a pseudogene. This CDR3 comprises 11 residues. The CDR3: CASSRDYEQYF. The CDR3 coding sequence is TGTGCCAGCAGCCGGGACTACGAGCAGTACTTC.

The CDR3 nucleotides read TGTGCCTTAAGGGGCCCCAGAGGAGATACGCAGTATTTT. This encodes CALRGPRGDTQYF. The gene calls are TRBV30 and TRBJ2-3; D is possibly TRBD1 (5 bases). The CDR3 has 13 residues. Per the germline V gene, CDR1 is GTSNPN and CDR2 is SVGIG (reference sequence). V was pared by 7 bases and J by 5 bases, with 16 bases between.

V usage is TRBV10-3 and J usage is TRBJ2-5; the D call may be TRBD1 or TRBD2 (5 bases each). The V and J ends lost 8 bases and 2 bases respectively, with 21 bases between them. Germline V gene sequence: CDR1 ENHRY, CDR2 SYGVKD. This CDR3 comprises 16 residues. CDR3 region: CAISEKRVEGQETQYF. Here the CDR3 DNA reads TGTGCCATCTCGGAAAAACGGGTCGAGGGGCAAGAGACCCAGTACTTC.

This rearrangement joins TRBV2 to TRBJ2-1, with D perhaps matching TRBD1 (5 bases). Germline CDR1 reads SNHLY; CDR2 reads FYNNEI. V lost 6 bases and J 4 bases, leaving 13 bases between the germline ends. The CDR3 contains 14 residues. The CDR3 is CASSPPGSYNEQFF. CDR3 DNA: TGTGCCAGCAGCCCCCCAGGGTCTTACAATGAGCAGTTCTTC.

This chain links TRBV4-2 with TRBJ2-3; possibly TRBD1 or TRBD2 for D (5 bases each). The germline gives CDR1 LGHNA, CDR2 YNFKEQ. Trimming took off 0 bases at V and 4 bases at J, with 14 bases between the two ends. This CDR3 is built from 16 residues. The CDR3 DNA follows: TGTGCCAGCAGCCAAGAGGGGGTCCTCGGCGCAGATACGCAGTATTTT. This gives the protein CASSQEGVLGADTQYF.

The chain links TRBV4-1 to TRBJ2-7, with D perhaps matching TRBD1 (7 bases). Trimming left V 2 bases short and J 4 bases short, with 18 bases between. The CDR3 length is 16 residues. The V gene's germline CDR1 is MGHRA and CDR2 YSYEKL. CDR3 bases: TGCGCCAGCAGCCAACCCAGGGGGGTTAAGTGGTACGAGCAGTACTTC. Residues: CASSQPRGVKWYEQYF.

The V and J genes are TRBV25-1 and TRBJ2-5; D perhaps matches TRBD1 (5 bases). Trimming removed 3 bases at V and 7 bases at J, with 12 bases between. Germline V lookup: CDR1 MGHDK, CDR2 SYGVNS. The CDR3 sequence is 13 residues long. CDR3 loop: CASSEVGLGTQYF. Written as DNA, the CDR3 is TGTGCCAGCAGTGAGGTGGGGCTCGGGACCCAGTACTTC.

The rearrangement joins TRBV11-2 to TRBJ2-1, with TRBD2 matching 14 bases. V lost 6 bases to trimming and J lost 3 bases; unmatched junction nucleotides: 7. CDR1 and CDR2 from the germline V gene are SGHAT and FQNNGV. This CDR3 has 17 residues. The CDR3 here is CASSGLAGGNYYNEQFF. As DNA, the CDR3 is TGTGCCAGCAGTGGACTAGCGGGAGGTAACTACTACAATGAGCAGTTCTTC.

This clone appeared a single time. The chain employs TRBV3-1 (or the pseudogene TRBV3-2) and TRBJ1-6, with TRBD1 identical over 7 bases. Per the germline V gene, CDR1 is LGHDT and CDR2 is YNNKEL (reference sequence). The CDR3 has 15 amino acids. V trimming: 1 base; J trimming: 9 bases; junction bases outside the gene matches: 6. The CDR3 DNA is TGTGCCAGCAGCCAAGGACAGGGCAGTGCTTCACCCCTCCACTTT. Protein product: CASSQGQGSASPLHF.

In nucleotides, the CDR3 is TGCGCCAGCAGCAGCGGGAGTTACGAGCAGTACTTC. Translation: CASSSGSYEQYF. The gene calls are TRBV5-1 and TRBJ2-7; 8 nucleotides match TRBD2. This CDR3 contains 12 residues. The V segment lost 4 bases and the J segment 4 bases; nucleotides outside the gene matches: 1. The germline CDR1 and CDR2 sequences are SGHRS and YFSETQ.